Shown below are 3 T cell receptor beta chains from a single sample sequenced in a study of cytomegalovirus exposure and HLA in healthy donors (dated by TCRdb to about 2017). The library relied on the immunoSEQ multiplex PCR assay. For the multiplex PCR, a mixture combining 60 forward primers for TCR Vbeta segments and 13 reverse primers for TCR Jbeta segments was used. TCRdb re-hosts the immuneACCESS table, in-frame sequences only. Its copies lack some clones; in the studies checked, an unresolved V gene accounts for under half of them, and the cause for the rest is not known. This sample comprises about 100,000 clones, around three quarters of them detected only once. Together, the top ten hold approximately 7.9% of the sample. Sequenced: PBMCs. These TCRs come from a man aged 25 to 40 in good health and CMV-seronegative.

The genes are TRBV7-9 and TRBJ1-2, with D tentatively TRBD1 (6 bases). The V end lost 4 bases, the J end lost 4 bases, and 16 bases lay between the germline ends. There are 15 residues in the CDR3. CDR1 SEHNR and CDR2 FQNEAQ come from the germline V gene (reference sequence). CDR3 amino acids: CASSSPAVDSYGYTF. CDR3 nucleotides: TGTGCCAGCAGCTCCCCGGCTGTGGACAGCTATGGCTACACCTTC.

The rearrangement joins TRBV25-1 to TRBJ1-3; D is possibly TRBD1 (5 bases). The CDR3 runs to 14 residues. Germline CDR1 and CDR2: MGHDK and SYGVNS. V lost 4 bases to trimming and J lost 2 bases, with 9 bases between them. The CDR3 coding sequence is TGTGCCAGCAGTGTGTCAGGGACTGGAAACACCATATATTTT. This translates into CASSVSGTGNTIYF.

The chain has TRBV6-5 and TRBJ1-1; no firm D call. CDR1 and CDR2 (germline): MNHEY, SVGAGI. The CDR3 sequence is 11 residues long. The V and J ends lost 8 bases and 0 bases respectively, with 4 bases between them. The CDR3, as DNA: TGTGCCAGCGCTATGAACACTGAAGCTTTCTTT. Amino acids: CASAMNTEAFF.